The clone carrying this T cell receptor (beta chain) came up a few times. The antigen is unknown. The sample is drawn from a study of human T cells and chemical hapten exposure. Overall study findings and caveats: Among TCRs, those above 1 in 1000 frequency were unaffected by DPC sensitization. Significantly greater numbers of large CDR3 similarity clusters came from expanded TCRs than from controls.

The germline gives CDR1 MNHEY, CDR2 SVGAGI. V shed 0 bases and J 6 bases; nucleotides not matched to a gene: 1. CDR3 size: 16 residues. Specified time point: pre-sensitization, week 0. Treatment noted: therapeutic diphenylcyclopropenone sensitization with weekly scalp DPC. Suited to DPC and affected by alopecia, the donors ranged from 18 to 70 years old. It was unfractionated whole blood from which total RNA was extracted. TCRdb reanalysed the RACE reads using MiXCR and keeps one entry per CDR3 protein. Altogether about 270,000 distinct CDR3 sequences are present, roughly 7.4% being singletons, with the ten largest covering more than 1%.

The receptor's source is a man younger than 35 with alopecia areata. Some clones in this sample may be carry-over from other donors' samples. The chain employs TRBV6-5 and TRBJ1-6; TRBD1 matches at 11 bases. Sample: whole blood, taken in connection with sensitization to the hapten diphenylcyclopropenone (DPC). CDR3 protein: CASSYSDRGLNSPLHF. In nucleotides, the CDR3 is TGTGCCAGCAGTTACTCGGACAGGGGGCTTAATTCACCCCTCCACTTT.